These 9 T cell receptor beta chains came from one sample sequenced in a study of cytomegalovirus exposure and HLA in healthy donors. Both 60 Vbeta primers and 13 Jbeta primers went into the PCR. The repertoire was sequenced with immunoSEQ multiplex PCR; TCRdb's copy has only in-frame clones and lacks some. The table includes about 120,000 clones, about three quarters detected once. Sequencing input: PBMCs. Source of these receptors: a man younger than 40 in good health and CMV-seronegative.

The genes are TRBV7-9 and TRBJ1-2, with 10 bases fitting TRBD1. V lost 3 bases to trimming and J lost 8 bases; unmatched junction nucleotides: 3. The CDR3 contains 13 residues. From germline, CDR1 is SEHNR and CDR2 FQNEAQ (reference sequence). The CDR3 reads CASSLDRGMGYTF. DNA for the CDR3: TGTGCCAGCAGCTTGGACAGGGGGATGGGCTACACCTTC.

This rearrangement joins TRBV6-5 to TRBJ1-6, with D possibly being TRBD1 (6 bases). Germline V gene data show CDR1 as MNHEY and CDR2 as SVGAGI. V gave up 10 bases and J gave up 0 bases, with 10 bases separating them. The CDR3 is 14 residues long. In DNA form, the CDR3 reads TGTGCCACTAACAGGGACTCCTATAATTCACCCCTCCACTTT. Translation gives CATNRDSYNSPLHF.

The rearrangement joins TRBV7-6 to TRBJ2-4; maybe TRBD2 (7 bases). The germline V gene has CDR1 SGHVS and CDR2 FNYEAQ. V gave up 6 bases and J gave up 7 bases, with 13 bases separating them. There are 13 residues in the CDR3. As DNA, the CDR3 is TGTGCCAGCAGTTCGGGGGGCTGGAACATTCAGTACTTC. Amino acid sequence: CASSSGGWNIQYF.

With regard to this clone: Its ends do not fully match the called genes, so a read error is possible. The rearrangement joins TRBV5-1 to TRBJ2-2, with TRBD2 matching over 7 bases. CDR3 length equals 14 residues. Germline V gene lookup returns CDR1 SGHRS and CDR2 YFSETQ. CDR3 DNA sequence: TGTGCCAGCAGCTTGCGCGGGGGTACCGGGGAGCTGTTTTTT. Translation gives CASSLRGGTGELFF.

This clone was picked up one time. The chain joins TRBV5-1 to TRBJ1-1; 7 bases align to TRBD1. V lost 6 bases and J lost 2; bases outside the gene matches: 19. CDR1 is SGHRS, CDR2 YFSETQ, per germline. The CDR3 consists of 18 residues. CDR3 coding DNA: TGCGCCAGCACCCCGAGGACGGGACCCACAGGGGCTAACACTGAAGCTTTCTTT. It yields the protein CASTPRTGPTGANTEAFF.

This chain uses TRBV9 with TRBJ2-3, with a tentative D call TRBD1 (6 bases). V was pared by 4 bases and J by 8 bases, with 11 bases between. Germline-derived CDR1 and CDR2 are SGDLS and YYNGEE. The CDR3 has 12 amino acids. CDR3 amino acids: CASSPPRGTQYF. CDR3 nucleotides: TGTGCCAGCAGCCCGCCCAGGGGTACGCAGTATTTT.

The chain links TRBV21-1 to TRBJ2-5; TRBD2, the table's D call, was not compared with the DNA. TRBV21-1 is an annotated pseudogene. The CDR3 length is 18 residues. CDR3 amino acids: CASRPFRTSGGAGETQYF. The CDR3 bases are TGTGCCAGCAGACCATTCCGGACTAGCGGGGGGGCAGGGGAGACCCAGTACTTC.

The CDR3 DNA reads as TGTGCCAGCAGTTACTCTTCAGGGTTGGGGACTGAAGCTTTCTTT. It specifies CASSYSSGLGTEAFF. This sequence joins TRBV6-5 and TRBJ1-1; D is perhaps TRBD1 (5 bases). The CDR3 has 15 residues. CDR1 and CDR2 (germline): MNHEY, SVGAGI. The V end lost 0 bases, the J end lost 5 bases, and 13 bases lay between the germline ends.

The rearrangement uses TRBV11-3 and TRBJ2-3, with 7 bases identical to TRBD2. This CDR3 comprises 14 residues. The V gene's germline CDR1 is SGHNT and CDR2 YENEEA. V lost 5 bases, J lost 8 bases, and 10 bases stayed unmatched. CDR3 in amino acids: CASSVTTSEGTQYF. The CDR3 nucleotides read TGTGCCAGCAGCGTGACCACTAGCGAAGGTACGCAGTATTTT.